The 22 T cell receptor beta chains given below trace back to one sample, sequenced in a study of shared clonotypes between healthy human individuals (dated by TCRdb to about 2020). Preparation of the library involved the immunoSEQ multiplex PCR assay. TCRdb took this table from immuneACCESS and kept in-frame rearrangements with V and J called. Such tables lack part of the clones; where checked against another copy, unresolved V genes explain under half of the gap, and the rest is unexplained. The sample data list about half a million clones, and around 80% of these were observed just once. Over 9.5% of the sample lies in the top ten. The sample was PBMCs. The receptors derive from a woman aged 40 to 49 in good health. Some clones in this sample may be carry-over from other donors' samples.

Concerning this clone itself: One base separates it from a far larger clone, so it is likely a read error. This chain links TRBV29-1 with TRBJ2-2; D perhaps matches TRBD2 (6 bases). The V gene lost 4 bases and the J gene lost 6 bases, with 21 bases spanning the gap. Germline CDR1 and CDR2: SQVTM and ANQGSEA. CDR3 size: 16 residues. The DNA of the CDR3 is TGCAGCGTTGGGGCTAGCGTGAGCCTCTTGTCCGGGGAGCTGTTTTTT. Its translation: CSVGASVSLLSGELFF.

The CDR3 DNA sequence: TGTGCCACCAGCAGAGGGGGGGACTACAATGAGCAGTTCTTC. Its translation: CATSRGGDYNEQFF. The chain recombines TRBV15 with TRBJ2-1; the D gene is possibly TRBD2 (6 bases). The CDR3 is 14 amino acids. The V gene's germline CDR1 is LNHNV and CDR2 YYDKDF (reference sequence). V was trimmed by 1 base and J by 3 bases, leaving 7 bases between them.

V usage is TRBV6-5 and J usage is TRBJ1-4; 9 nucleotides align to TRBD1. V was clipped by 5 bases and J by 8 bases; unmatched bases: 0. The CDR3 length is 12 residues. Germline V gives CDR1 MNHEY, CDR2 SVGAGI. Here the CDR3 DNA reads TGTGCCAGCAGTGACAGGGGGGAAAAACTGTTTTTT. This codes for CASSDRGEKLFF.

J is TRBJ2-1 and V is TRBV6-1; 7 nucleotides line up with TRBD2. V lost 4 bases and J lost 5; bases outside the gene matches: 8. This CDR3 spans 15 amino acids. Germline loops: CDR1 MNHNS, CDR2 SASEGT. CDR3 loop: CASSVEQTSHNEQFF. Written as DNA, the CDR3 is TGTGCCAGCAGTGTAGAACAGACTAGCCACAATGAGCAGTTCTTC.

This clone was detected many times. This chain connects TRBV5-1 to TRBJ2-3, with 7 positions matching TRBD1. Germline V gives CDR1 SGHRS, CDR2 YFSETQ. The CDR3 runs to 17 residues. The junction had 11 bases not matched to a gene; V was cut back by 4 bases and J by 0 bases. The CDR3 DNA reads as TGCGCCAGCAGCACCGGGACAGCACTAACTAGCACAGATACGCAGTATTTT. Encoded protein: CASSTGTALTSTDTQYF.

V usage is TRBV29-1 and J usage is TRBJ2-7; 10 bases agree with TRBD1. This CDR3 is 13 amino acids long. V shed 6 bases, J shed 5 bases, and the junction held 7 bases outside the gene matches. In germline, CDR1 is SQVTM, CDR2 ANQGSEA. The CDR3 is CSVLTGGFNEQYF. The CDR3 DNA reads TGCAGCGTCTTGACAGGGGGCTTCAACGAGCAGTACTTC.

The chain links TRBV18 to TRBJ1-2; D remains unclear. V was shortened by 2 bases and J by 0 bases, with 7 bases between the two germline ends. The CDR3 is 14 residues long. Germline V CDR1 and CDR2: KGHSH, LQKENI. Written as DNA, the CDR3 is TGTGCCAGCTCACCATCGTCGGCTAACTATGGCTACACCTTC. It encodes CASSPSSANYGYTF.

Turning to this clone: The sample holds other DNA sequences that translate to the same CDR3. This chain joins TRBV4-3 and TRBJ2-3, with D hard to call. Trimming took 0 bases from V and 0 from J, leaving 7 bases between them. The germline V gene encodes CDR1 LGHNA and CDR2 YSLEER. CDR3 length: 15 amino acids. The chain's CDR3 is CASSQDPASTDTQYF. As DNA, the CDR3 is TGCGCCAGCAGCCAAGATCCAGCCAGCACAGATACGCAGTATTTT.

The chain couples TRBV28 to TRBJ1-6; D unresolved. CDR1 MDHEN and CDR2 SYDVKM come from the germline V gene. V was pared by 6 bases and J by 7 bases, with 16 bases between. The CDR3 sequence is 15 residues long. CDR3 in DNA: TGTGCCAGCAGGGCCGCGGGAGTGGGCAATTCACCCCTCCACTTT. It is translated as CASRAAGVGNSPLHF.

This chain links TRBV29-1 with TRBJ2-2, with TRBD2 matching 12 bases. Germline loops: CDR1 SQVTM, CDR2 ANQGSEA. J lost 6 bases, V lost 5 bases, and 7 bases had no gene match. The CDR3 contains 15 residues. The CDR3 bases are TGCAGCGTTCCCGGACTAGCGGGATCTGCCGGGGAGCTGTTTTTT. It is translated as CSVPGLAGSAGELFF.

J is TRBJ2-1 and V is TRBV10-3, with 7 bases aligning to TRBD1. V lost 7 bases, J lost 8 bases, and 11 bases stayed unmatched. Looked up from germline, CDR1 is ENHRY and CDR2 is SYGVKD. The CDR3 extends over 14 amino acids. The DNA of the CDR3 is TGTGCCATCACCCAGACAGGGACCCTTGATGAGCAGTTCTTC. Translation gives CAITQTGTLDEQFF.

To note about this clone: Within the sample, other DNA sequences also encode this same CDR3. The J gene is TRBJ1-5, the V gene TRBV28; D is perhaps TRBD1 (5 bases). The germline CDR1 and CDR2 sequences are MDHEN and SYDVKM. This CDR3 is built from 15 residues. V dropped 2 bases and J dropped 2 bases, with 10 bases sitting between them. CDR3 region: CASSLRGLGNQPQHF. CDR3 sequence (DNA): TGTGCCAGCAGTTTACGGGGACTCGGCAATCAGCCCCAGCATTTT.

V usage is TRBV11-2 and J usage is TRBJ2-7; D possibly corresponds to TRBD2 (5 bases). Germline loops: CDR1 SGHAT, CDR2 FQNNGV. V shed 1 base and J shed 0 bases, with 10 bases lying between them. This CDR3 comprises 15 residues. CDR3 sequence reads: CASSLGGAGSYEQYF. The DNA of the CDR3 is TGTGCCAGCAGCTTAGGGGGAGCAGGCTCCTACGAGCAGTACTTC.

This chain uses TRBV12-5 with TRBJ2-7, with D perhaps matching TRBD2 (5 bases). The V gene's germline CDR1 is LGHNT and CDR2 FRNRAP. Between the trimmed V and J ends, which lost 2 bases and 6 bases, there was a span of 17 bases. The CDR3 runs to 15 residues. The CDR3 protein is CASGLREQGHTEQYF. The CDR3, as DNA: TGTGCTAGTGGTTTGCGGGAACAAGGGCACACCGAGCAGTACTTC.

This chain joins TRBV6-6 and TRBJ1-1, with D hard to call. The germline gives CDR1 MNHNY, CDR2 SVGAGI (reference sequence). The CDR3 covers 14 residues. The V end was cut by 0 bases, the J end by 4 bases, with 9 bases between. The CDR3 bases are TGTGCCAGCAGTTACTCGTCCGGGGTCACTGAAGCTTTCTTT. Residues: CASSYSSGVTEAFF.

The DNA for the CDR3 is TGCGCCAGCAGCTTGGGTGGGACCTTCCGAGAGACCCAGTACTTC. It yields the protein CASSLGGTFRETQYF. The chain has TRBV5-1 and TRBJ2-5; D tentatively fits TRBD1 or TRBD2 (5 bases each). Germline V gene lookup returns CDR1 SGHRS and CDR2 YFSETQ. Trimming took 0 bases from V and 4 from J, leaving 13 bases between them. The length of the CDR3 is 15 residues.

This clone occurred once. CDR3 in DNA: TGTGCCAGCAGCGTAAGAATAAATGGGGAGCTGTTTTTT. Its translation is CASSVRINGELFF. This rearrangement joins TRBV9 to TRBJ2-2; no reliable D call. CDR3 length: 13 amino acids. V was pared by 1 base and J by 8 bases, with 9 bases between. Germline assignment: CDR1 SGDLS and CDR2 YYNGEE.

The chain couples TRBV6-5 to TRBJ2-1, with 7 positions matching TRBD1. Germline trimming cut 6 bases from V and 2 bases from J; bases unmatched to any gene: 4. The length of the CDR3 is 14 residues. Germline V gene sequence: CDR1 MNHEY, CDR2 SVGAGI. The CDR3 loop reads CASSRQGPYNEQFF. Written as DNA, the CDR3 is TGTGCCAGCAGCCGACAGGGACCCTACAATGAGCAGTTCTTC.

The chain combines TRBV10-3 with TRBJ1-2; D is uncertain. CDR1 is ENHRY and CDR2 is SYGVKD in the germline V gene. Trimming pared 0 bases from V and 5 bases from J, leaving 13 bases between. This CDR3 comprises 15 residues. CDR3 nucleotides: TGTGCCATCAGTGAGTCCCCCGTTGGAGGTTATGGCTACACCTTC. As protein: CAISESPVGGYGYTF.

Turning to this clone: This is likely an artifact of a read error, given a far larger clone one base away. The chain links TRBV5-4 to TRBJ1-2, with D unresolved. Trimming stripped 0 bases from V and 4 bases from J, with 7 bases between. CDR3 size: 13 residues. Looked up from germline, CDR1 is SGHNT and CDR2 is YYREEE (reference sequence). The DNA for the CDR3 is TGTGCCAGCAGCTTGGTAGCCGGCTATGGCTACACCTTC. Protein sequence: CASSLVAGYGYTF. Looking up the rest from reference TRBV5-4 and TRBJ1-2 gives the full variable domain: ETGVTQSPTHLIKTRGQQVTLRCSSQSGHNTVSWYQQALGQGPQFIFQYYREEENGRGNFPPRFSGLQFPNYSSELNVNALELDDSALYLCASSLVAGYGYTFGSGTRLTVV.

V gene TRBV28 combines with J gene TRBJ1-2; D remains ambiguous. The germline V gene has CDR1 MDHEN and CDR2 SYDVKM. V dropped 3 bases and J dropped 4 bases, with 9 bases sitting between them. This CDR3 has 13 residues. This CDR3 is CASSLAAFYGYTF. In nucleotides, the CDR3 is TGTGCCAGCAGTTTGGCAGCCTTCTATGGCTACACCTTC.

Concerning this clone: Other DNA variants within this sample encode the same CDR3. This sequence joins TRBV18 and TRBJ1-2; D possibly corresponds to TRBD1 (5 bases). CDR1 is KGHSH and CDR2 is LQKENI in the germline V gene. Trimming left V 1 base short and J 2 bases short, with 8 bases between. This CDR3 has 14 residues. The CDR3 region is CASSPRDLNYGYTF. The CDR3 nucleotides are TGTGCCAGCTCACCACGGGACCTAAACTATGGCTACACCTTC.